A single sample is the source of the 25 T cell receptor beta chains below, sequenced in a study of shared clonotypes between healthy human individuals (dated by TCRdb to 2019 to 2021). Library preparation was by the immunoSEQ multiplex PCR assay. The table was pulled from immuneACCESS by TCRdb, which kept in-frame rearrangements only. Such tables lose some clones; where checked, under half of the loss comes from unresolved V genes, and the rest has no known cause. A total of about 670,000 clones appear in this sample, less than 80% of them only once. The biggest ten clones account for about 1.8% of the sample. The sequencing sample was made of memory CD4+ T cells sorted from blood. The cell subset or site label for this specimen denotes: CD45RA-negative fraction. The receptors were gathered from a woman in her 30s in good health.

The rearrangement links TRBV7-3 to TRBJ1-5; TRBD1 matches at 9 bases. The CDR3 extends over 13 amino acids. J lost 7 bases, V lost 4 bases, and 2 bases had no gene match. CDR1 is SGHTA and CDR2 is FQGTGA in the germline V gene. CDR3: CASSWDRAQPQHF. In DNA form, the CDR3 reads TGTGCCAGCAGCTGGGACAGGGCCCAGCCCCAGCATTTT. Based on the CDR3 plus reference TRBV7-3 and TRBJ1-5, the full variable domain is GAGVSQTPSNKVTEKGKYVELRCDPISGHTALYWYRQSLGQGPEFLIYFQGTGAADDSGLPNDRFFAVRPEGSVSTLKIQRTERGDSAVYLCASSWDRAQPQHFGDGTRLSIL.

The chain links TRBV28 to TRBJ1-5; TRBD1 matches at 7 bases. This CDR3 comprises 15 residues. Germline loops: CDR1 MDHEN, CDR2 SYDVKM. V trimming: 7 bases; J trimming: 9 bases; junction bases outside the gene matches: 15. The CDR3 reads CASIPSRDRTPPQHF. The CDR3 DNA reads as TGTGCCAGCATACCATCTCGGGACAGAACACCGCCCCAGCATTTT.

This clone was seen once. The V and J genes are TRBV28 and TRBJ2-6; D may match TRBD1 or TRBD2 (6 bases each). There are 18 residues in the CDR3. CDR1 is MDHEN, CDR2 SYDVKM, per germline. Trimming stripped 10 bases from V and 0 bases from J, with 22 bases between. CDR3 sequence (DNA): TGTGCCACTGGAGGGGGGCGGATGGCACTCTCTGGGGCCAACGTCCTGACTTTC. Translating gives CATGGGRMALSGANVLTF. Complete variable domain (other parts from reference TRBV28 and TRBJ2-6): DVKVTQSSRYLVKRTGEKVFLECVQDMDHENMFWYRQDPGLGLRLIYFSYDVKMKEKGDIPEGYSVSREKKERFSLILESASTNQTSMYLCATGGGRMALSGANVLTFGAGSRLTVL.

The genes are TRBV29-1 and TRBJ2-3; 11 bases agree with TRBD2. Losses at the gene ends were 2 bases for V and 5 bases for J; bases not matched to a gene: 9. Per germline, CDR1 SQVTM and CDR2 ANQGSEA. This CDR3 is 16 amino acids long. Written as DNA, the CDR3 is TGCAGCGTTGAAACTAGCGGGAGTGACTGGCGAGATACGCAGTATTTT. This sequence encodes CSVETSGSDWRDTQYF.

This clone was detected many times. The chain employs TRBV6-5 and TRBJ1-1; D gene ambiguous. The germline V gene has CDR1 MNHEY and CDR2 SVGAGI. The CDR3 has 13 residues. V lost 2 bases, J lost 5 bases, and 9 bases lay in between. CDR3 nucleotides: TGTGCCAGCAGTTACCTAGAAAGGACTGAAGCTTTCTTT. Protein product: CASSYLERTEAFF.

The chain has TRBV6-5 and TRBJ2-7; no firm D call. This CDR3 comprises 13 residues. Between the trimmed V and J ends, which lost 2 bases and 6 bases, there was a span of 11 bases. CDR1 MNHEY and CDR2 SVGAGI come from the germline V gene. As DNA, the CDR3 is TGTGCCAGCAGTTACCTACCATGGCTCGAGCAGTACTTC. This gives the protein CASSYLPWLEQYF.

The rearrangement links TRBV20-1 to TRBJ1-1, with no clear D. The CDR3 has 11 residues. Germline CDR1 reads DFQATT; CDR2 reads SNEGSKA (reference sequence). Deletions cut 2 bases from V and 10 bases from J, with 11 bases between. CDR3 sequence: CSARILGSAFF. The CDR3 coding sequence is TGCAGTGCTAGAATACTCGGGTCAGCTTTCTTT.

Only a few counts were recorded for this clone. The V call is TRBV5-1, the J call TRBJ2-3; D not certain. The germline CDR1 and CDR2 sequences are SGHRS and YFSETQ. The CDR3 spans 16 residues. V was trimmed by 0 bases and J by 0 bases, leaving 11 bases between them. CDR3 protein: CASSLVQQHSTDTQYF. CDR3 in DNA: TGCGCCAGCAGCTTGGTGCAGCAACATAGCACAGATACGCAGTATTTT.

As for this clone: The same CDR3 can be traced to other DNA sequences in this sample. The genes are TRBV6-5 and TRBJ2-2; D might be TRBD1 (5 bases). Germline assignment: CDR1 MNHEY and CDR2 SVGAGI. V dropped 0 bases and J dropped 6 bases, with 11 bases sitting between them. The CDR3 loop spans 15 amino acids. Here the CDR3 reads CASSYSRQGAGELFF. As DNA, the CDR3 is TGTGCCAGCAGTTACTCACGGCAGGGCGCCGGGGAGCTGTTTTTT.

Here the CDR3 reads CASSGQSSGANVLTF. The CDR3 region has the DNA TGCGCCAGCAGCGGACAGTCATCTGGGGCCAACGTCCTGACTTTC. The chain employs TRBV5-1 and TRBJ2-6, with a tentative D call TRBD1 (6 bases). This CDR3 region has 15 residues. Germline lookup yields CDR1 SGHRS and CDR2 YFSETQ. Deletions cut 4 bases from V and 1 base from J, with 9 bases between.

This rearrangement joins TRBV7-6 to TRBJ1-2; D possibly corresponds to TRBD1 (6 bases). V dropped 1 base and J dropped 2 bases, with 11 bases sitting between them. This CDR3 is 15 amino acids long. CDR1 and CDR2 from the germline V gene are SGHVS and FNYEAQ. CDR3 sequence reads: CASSLVTGPNYGYTF. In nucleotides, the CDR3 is TGTGCCAGCAGCTTAGTGACAGGACCCAACTATGGCTACACCTTC.

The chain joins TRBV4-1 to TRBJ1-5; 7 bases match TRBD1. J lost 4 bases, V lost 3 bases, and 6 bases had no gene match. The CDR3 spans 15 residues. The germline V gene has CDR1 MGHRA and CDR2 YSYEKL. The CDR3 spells CASSHDGQENQPQHF. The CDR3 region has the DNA TGCGCCAGCAGCCATGACGGACAGGAGAATCAGCCCCAGCATTTT.

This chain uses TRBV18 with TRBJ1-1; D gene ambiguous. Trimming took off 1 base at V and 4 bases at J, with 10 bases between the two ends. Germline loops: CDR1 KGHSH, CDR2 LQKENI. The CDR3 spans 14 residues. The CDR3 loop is CASSPRLGSTEAFF. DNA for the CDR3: TGTGCCAGCTCACCACGCTTGGGGAGCACTGAAGCTTTCTTT.

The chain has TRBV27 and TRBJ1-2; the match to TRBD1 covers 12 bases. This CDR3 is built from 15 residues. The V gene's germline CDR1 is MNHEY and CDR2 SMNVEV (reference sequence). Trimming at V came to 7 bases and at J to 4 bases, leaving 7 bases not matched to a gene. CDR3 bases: TGTGCCAGCAAGCGGGACAGGGGGCTTCTCTATGGCTACACCTTC. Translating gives CASKRDRGLLYGYTF.

The CDR3 protein is CASSYLGTGENYGYTF. For the CDR3, the DNA is TGTGCCAGCAGTTACTTGGGGACAGGGGAGAACTATGGCTACACCTTC. J is TRBJ1-2 and V is TRBV6-5; 10 bases fit TRBD1. Trimming at V came to 1 base and at J to 2 bases, leaving 4 bases not matched to a gene. Germline CDR1 reads MNHEY; CDR2 reads SVGAGI. The CDR3 length is 16 residues.

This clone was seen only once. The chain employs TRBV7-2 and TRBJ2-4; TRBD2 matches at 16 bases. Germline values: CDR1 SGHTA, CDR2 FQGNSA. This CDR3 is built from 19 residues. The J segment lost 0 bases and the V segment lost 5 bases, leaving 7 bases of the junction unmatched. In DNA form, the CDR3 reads TGTGCCAGCAGCCCCCCGGGACTAGCGGGGGGGTTAGCCAAAAACATTCAGTACTTC. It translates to CASSPPGLAGGLAKNIQYF.

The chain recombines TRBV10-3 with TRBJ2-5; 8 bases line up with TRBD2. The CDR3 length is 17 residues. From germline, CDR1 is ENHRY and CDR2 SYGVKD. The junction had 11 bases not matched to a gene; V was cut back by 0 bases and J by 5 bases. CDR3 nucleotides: TGTGCCATCAGTGAGTCGGTAGGAAGCGGGAGAGCTGAGACCCAGTACTTC. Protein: CAISESVGSGRAETQYF.

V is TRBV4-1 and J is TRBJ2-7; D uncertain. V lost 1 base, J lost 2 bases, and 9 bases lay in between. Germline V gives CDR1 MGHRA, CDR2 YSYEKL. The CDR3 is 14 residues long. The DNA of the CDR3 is TGCGCCAGCAGCCAAGCCGTCGTAACCTACGAGCAGTACTTC. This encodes CASSQAVVTYEQYF.

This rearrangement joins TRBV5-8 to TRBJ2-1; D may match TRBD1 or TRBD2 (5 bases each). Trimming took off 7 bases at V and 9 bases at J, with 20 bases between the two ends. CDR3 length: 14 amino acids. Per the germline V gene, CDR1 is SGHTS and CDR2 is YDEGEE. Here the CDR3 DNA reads TGTGCCAGCGCTCGTTTCGGGACGGCGCGTGAGCAGTTCTTC. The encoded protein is CASARFGTAREQFF. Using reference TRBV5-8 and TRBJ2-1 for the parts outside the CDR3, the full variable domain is EAGVTQSPTHLIKTRGQQATLRCSPISGHTSVYWYQQALGLGLQFLLWYDEGEERNRGNFPPRFSGRQFPNYSSELNVNALELEDSALYLCASARFGTAREQFFGPGTRLTVL.

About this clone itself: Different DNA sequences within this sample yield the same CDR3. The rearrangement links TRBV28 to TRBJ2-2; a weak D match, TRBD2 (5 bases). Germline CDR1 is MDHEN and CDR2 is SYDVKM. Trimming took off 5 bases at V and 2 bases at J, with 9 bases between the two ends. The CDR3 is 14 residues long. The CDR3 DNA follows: TGTGCCAGCAGTAGGGCGGGCAACACCGGGGAGCTGTTTTTT. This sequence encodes CASSRAGNTGELFF.

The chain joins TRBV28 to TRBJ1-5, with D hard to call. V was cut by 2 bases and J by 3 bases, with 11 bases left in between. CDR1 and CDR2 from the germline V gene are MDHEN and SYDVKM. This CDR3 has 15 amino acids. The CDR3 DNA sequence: TGTGCCAGCAGTTTACGTGGCTCACACAATCAGCCCCAGCATTTT. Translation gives CASSLRGSHNQPQHF.

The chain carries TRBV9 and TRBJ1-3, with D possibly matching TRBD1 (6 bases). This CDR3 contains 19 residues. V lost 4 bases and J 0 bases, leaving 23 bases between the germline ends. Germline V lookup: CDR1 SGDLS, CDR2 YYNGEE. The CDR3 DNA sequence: TGTGCCAGCAGCTCTTCAACGGGGGGCAGTCCTTACTCTGGAAACACCATATATTTT. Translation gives CASSSSTGGSPYSGNTIYF.

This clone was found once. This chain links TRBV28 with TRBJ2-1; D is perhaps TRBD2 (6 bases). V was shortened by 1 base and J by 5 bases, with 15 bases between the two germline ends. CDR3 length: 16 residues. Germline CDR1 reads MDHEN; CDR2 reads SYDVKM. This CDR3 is CASSLSWGGKDNEQFF. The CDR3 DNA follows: TGTGCCAGCAGTTTATCCTGGGGCGGGAAAGACAATGAGCAGTTCTTC.

The CDR3 spells CASSQDRVSYEQYF. The DNA for the CDR3 is TGTGCCAGCAGCCAGGACAGGGTATCCTACGAGCAGTACTTC. The V and J genes are TRBV6-5 and TRBJ2-7; 8 nucleotides agree with TRBD1. V lost 6 bases, J lost 1 base, and 5 bases stayed unmatched. CDR1 and CDR2 from the germline V gene are MNHEY and SVGAGI. The CDR3 has 14 amino acids.

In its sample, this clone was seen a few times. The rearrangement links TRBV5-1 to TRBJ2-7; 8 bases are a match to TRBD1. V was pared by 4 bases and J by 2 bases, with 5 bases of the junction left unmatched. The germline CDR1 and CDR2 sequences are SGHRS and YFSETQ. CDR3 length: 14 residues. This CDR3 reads CASSARTGTYEQYF. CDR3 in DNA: TGCGCCAGCAGCGCCCGGACAGGGACCTACGAGCAGTACTTC.